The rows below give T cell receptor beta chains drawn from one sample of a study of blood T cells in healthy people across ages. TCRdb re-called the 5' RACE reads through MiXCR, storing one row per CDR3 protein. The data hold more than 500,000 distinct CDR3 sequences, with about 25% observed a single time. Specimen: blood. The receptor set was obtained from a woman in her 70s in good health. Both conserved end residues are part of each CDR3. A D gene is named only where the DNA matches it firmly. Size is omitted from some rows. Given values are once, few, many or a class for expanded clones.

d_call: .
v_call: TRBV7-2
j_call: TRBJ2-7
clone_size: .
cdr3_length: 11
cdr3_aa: CASSLALEQYF
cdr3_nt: TGTGCCAGCAGCTTAGCCCTCGAGCAGTACTTC

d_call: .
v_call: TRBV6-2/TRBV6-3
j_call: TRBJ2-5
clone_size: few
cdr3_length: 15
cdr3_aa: CASRRLVGRQETQYF
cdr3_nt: TGTGCCAGCAGGCGCCTAGTCGGGCGACAAGAGACCCAGTACTTC

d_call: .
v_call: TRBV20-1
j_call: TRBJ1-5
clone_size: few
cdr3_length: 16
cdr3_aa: CSARVTDGYSNQPQHF
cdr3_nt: TGCAGTGCTAGAGTGACCGACGGGTATAGCAATCAGCCCCAGCATTTT

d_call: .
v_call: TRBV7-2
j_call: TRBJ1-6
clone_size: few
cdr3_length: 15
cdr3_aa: CASSLAGPPNSPLHF
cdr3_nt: TGTGCCAGCAGCTTAGCAGGACCGCCAAATTCACCCCTCCACTTT

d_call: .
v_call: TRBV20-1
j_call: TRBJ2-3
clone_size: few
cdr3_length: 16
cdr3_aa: CSARDPSRGGTDTQYF
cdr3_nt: TGCAGTGCTAGAGATCCCTCCCGCGGGGGCACAGATACGCAGTATTTT

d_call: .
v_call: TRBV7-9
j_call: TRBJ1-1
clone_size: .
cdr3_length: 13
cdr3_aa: CASSPESYNREGF
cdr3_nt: TGTGCCAGCAGCCCGGAGAGCTACAACAGGGAAGGGTTT

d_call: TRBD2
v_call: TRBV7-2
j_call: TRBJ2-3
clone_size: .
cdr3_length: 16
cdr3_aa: CASSLLGGGLTDTQYF
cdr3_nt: TGTGCCAGCAGCTTACTCGGGGGGGGCTTGACAGATACGCAGTATTTT

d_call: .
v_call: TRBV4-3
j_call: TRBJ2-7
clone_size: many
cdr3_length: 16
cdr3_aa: CASSQEEGAGSYEQYF
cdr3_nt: TGCGCCAGCAGCCAAGAGGAGGGGGCGGGATCCTACGAGCAGTACTTC

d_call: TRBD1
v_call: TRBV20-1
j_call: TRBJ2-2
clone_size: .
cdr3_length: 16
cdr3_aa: CSASDRGTSNTGELFF
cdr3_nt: TGCAGTGCCAGCGACAGGGGGACGTCGAACACCGGGGAGCTGTTTTTT

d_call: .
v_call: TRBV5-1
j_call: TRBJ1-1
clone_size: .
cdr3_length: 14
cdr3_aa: CASSLRRGATEAFF
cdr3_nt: TGCGCCAGCAGCTTGCGCCGGGGGGCCACTGAAGCTTTCTTT

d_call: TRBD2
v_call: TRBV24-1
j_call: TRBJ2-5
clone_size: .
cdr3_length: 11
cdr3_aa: CATSPRGGEFF
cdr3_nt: TGTGCCACCAGCCCCCGTGGGGGGGAGTTCTTC

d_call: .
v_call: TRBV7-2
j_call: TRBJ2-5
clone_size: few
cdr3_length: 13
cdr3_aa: CASSRGLMETQYF
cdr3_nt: TGTGCCAGCAGCCGAGGACTAATGGAGACCCAGTACTTC

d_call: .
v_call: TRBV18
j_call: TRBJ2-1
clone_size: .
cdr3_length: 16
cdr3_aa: CASSPVGGPSYNEQFF
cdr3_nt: TGTGCCAGCTCACCGGTGGGGGGCCCTTCCTACAATGAGCAGTTCTTC

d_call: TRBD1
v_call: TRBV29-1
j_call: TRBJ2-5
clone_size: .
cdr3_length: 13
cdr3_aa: CSVRQGLGETQYF
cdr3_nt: TGCAGCGTACGACAGGGTCTGGGGGAGACCCAGTACTTC

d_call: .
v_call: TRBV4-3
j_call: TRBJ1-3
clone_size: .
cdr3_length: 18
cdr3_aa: CASRRQRIKRVSGNAIYF
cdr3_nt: TGCGCCAGCAGACGACAGCGGATTAAGCGCGTCTCTGGAAACGCCATATATTTT

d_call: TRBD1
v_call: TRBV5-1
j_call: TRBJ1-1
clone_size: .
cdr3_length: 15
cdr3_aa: CASSLVEGARSEAFF
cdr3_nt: TGCGCCAGCAGCTTGGTGGAGGGGGCGCGAAGTGAAGCTTTCTTT

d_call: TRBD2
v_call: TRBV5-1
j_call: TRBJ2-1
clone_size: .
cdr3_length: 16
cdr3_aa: CASSLVLAGAYNEQFF
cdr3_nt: TGCGCCAGCAGCTTGGTCTTAGCGGGAGCCTACAATGAGCAGTTCTTC

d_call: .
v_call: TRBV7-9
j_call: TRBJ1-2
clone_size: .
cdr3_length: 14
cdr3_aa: CASSPGGLGYGYTF
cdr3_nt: TGTGCCAGCAGCCCCGGGGGGCTGGGCTATGGCTACACCTTC

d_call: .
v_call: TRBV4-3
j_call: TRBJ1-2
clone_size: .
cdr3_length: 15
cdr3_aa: CASSQDPASNYGYTF
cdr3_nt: TGCGCCAGCAGCCAAGATCCGGCGTCTAACTATGGCTACACCTTC